The source of this TCR beta chain is a study of CD8+ T cells in alopecia areata. Whole-study context: Oral tofacitinib, 5 to 10 mg twice daily, was given in an open-label trial. The share of scalp area affected provided the severity score for treated patients.

The CDR3 spans 13 residues. Germline lookup yields CDR1 SGHAT and CDR2 FQNNGV. Once RNA had been extracted, it was reverse transcribed into cDNA to act as the sequencing template. This table comes from immunoSEQ multiplex PCR, and its TCRdb copy is limited to in-frame clones, with some not included. The repertoire includes roughly 100,000 clones, about nine tenths of them detected once, and over 8.5% sits in the top ten. Indicated treatment: oral pan-JAK inhibitor, 5-10 mg twice daily. Remarks on this clone: One end of the junction varies from germline; a read error may be responsible.

The TCR comes from a human donor with alopecia areata. The chain has TRBV11-2 and TRBJ2-7; the D gene is possibly TRBD1 (5 bases). The sequenced sample was CD8+ T cells sorted from blood, obtained at roughly week 30, from a patient treated with tofacitinib. The CDR3 DNA is TGTGCCAGCAGCCAAGACAGTTCCTACGGGCAGTACTTC. Translated: CASSQDSSYGQYF. The full variable domain, with the rest looked up from reference TRBV11-2 and TRBJ2-7, is EAGVAQSPRYKIIEKRQSVAFWCNPISGHATLYWYQQILGQGPKLLIQFQNNGVVDDSQLPKDRFSAERLKGVDSTLKIQPAKLEDSAVYLCASSQDSSYGQYFGPGTRLTVT.